This T cell receptor (beta chain) was recorded in a study of cytomegalovirus exposure and HLA in healthy donors (dated by TCRdb to 2015 to 2018). Some background on the complete study: According to an earlier analysis of several hundred of the donors, about 179 million T cells yielded roughly 110 million unique TCR beta sequences and more than 250 Gb of sequence data. The study aimed to test whether signatures of past pathogen exposure could be identified by cataloging public T cell receptors. The genetic ancestry cluster associated with self-reported Caucasian donors included roughly 84% of the approximately 410 genotyped donors. Rather than using new phenotypic data, the later analysis identified candidate immune exposures from TCR beta sequences and from how often those sequences occurred across donors. In a later genetic analysis, genome-wide SNP genotypes for about three fifths of the roughly 670 donors were used, and that subset was treated as a discovery cohort. Donor age, sex, ethnicity and CMV serostatus were compiled alongside the repertoire data. Because of strong linkage in the cohort, 4 to 6 DR-DQ haplotypes were treated as single units for association and clustering. Across approximately 400 genotyped donors of the cohort, an average of approximately 240,000 unique TCR beta nucleotide sequences per donor were sequenced, and 15% to 20% of those sequences were non-productive. Roughly 300 gigabases of sequencing data and 78 million or so unique TCR sequences were included in an early release covering several hundred HLA-typed donors. The number of donors typed differed by locus, with roughly 620-640 for A, B, C, DRB1 and DQB1, more than 500 for DQA1, approximately 580 for DPA1, and approximately 470 for DPB1. All discovery cohort repertoires had been generated on a single sequencing platform. To study patterns of TCR occurrence, a later analysis re-analyzed previously published TCR beta repertoires from 600 to 750 donors and added high-resolution HLA genotyping. High-throughput TCR immunosequencing, statistical association of individual TCRs with disease status, and machine learning were combined to predict cytomegalovirus infection status. In addition to the first cohort of approximately 650 subjects, a separate validation cohort of 100 to 150 different subjects was used. The study used immunosequencing to profile the T cell repertoires of under 700 subjects and linked those repertoires to cytomegalovirus serostatus. In an earlier analysis of 500 to 650 of the donors, high-throughput TCR beta sequencing was used to judge whether each TCR beta V gene segment behaved as functional or pseudogenic. HLA typing covered class I and class II loci at four-digit resolution. Results the study describes overall, beyond this receptor: While some public TCRs were present in many individuals, most TCR sequences turned up only very rarely across donors. Immune exposure information for the cohort was limited to CMV serostatus. According to a later analysis, TCR association rates differed among HLA loci, with DRB1 alleles showing the most associated TCRs and HLA-C alleles showing the fewest. In an earlier analysis of some 640 of the donors, most TCR beta V segments were observed in productive rearrangements about 90% or about 30% of the time, broadly matching IMGT annotations. The study listed approximately 150 TCR beta chains as associated with cytomegalovirus. In a later analysis, HLA-associated TCR beta chains were found to be more clonally expanded and to have lower generation probabilities than equally common non-associated chains. About 17 rarely observed V segments, including chromosome 9 orphons, were excluded from the earlier analysis of some 590 of the donors because counts were too low. A further reported finding was that TCR beta sequences accurately predicted the HLA-A and HLA-B alleles for most subjects in the first cohort. Specific HLA alleles were associated with 16,951 TCR beta sequences at a false discovery rate of 0.05 in a later analysis. A cluster of highly shared sequence variants was judged likely to be a technical artifact of the sequencing pipeline. In a later genetic analysis, a missense DCLRE1C variant was associated with V-gene and J-gene trimming of TCR beta chains, and the association was replicated in an independent cohort. HLA typing was unavailable for some donors at each locus, so association tests used only the typed subset. A later analysis found that most CMV-associated TCR beta chains appeared HLA-restricted, with HLA associations seemingly driven largely by CMV exposure. In both the original and validation cohorts, the classifier was reported to diagnose cytomegalovirus status with high specificity and sensitivity. Assigning TCR associations to individual alleles was difficult when HLA alleles, especially DR and DQ, strongly co-occurred. Because the 87-base-pair reads could not distinguish some IMGT-functional V segments, including TRBV6-2 and TRBV6-3, those segments were excluded. Roughly uniform sequencing depth across donors was assumed in presence/absence analyses, although this assumption may not hold. The authors suggested that the approach could potentially be extended to other disease states and immunological phenotypes. Correlated functional status among segregating V segments might reflect linkage disequilibrium, but an unknown experimental factor could not be ruled out. In this cohort, only TCR beta chains were sequenced, and detectable features were limited by the absence of alpha or paired-chain data. A later analysis reported that several top co-occurrence clusters appeared linked to parvovirus B19, influenza, CMV and Epstein-Barr virus. According to a later genetic analysis, donors in an Asian-associated ancestry cluster had fewer N-insertions in productive TCRs than the approximately 700-donor mean. In vitro tests confirmed that a few of the cytomegalovirus-associated TCR beta chains recognize cytomegalovirus antigens.

Receptor libraries were prepared by the immunoSEQ multiplex PCR assay. For the multiplex PCR, a mixture combining 60 forward primers for TCR Vbeta segments and 13 reverse primers for TCR Jbeta segments was used. The CDR3 region of rearranged TCR beta genes was amplified from genomic DNA with a multiplex PCR assay. The amplified TCR beta libraries were sequenced on the Illumina HiSeq System as 87-base-pair reads. From the authors' description of their analysis: A later analysis counted approximately 74 million unique TCR beta chains across the 650 to 800 repertoires, and roughly 11 million of these chains were shared by at least two donors. Raw reads were error-corrected and collapsed into unique sequences by a nearest-neighbor algorithm in which closely related sequences were merged to remove PCR and sequencing errors. CDR3 sequences were aligned to IMGT reference sequences to assign V, D and J gene segments. For a sequence to be retained, at least a six-nucleotide match to both a V gene segment and a J gene segment was required. A rearrangement was called productive if the CDR3 had no stop codons and remained in frame with V and J, and every other rearrangement was called non-productive. CDR3 was defined according to IMGT convention as the region running from the second conserved V-encoded cysteine to the conserved J-encoded phenylalanine. Sequences without an unambiguous match to a single V gene segment were excluded from the earlier analysis of over 500 of the donors. In an earlier analysis of several hundred of the donors, a V segment was called functional when productive rearrangements were above 56.7%, and segregating when the standard deviation between donors exceeded 5%. To diagnose cytomegalovirus status from the catalog of TCR beta chain sequences, a statistical classification framework was built. In a later analysis, V and J genes were assigned by comparing TCR nucleotide sequences against IMGT/GENE-DB human TR gene sequences. Using the TCRdist pipeline, a later analysis assigned CDR3 sequences along with most-parsimonious VDJ recombination scenarios. In a later analysis, each TCR beta chain was defined by its CDR3 amino acid sequence together with its V-gene family, and reads lacking a unique V-gene family were excluded. As a way to deal with suspected cross-contamination and a sequencing artifact, a later analysis dropped 592 nucleotide sequences that were highly shared and had low generation probability. In a later analysis, a clonal expansion index was calculated for each public chain from normalized within-repertoire ranks of inferred template counts. A later analysis computed generation probabilities with a VDJ recombination model fitted to out-of-frame rearrangements, and checked the results against IGoR. A later analysis scored TCR-TCR, TCR-HLA and TCR-CMV co-occurrence with hypergeometric tests, applying a repertoire-size bias correction to TCR pairs. To estimate false discovery rates, a later analysis permuted the HLA or CMV assignments 20 times. In a later analysis, co-occurring TCRs were grouped using DBSCAN, with TCRdist sequence similarity added in when clustering inside HLA-allele-positive subsets. For co-occurrence clustering, repertoires with fewer than 30,000 or more than 120,000 public chains were excluded, along with about five repertoires with anomalous nucleotide sharing. Entries here come from immuneACCESS through TCRdb and include only in-frame sequences with V and J called. Some clones fail to appear in such tables; in the studies checked, an unresolved V gene covers under half of the shortfall, and the cause of the remainder is unknown. V, J and clone size are those of that table, while D and trimming were read from the DNA. Here the sample has some 150,000 clones; roughly 79% occur a single time. Jointly, the top ten make up 1.3% of the sample.

V and J are trimmed by 3 bases and 5 bases, and the gene matches miss 8 bases of the junction. From a lookup of the germline V gene, CDR1 and CDR2 are MDHEN and SYDVKM. The CDR3 has 16 amino acids, counting the end cysteine and phenylalanine. Just the 48-base CDR3 DNA is kept, in frame starting at base 1. In total, 630 or so healthy bone marrow donors made up the cohort. All cohort members were sampled while nominally healthy, although unrecorded immune exposures were likely present. The donor tested CMV seronegative, placing the donor among the 352 seronegative members of the cohort. A peripheral blood sample was collected from each donor, and TCR beta sequencing was performed on peripheral blood mononuclear cells. The Qiagen DNeasy Blood Extraction Kit was used to extract genomic DNA from the blood cell samples. In this sample, this clone turned up a few times. Its antigen remains unidentified. No much larger clonotype is one base removed from it; base qualities were not supplied.

This receptor was identified in a woman aged 45-65 years in good health and CMV-seronegative. The chain was built from TRBV28 and TRBJ2-1; 9 bases in the junction line up with TRBD2. Sequencing used PBMCs. This receptor has the CDR3 CASSFGSGSQNNEQFF. The DNA is TGTGCCAGCAGTTTCGGTAGCGGGAGTCAGAACAATGAGCAGTTCTTC.